The rows below give T cell receptor beta chains drawn from one sample of a study of control samples from healthy donors and cancer patients. TCRdb's copy holds only in-frame clones and misses some; the assay was immunoSEQ multiplex PCR. The table has about 200,000 clones, about 90% seen once; the top ten hold around 1.9%. The sequenced sample was blood. The source is a young man in good health. The CDR3 runs from the conserved cysteine through the conserved F or W. Fields, in order: V gene, J gene, CDR3 protein.

TRBV3-1/TRBV3-2,TRBJ1-1,CASSQEGWGHTEAFF
TRBV6-5,TRBJ1-1,CASRGQGWERTEAFF
TRBV5-4,TRBJ2-6,CASSLSGTGANVLTF
TRBV14,TRBJ1-1,CASSQETVYMNTEAFF
TRBV7-9,TRBJ1-6,CASSLDTNPYNSPLHF
TRBV28,TRBJ1-4,CASSLVGRGEKLFF
TRBV29-1,TRBJ1-4,CSVSSSGKLFF
TRBV5-1,TRBJ2-7,CASSLGQGVRYEQYF
TRBV5-1,TRBJ2-1,CASSTGVTGNEQFF
TRBV19,TRBJ2-3,CASSEPGQGSDTQYF
TRBV11-2,TRBJ2-1,CASSGDRGRPGNEQFF
TRBV4-1,TRBJ1-2,CASSQEGRLDYGYTF
TRBV6-1,TRBJ1-1,CASSDGWENTEAFF
TRBV18,TRBJ2-1,CASSPPADAYNEQFF
TRBV11-2,TRBJ2-7,CASSLDLAGTTYEQYF
TRBV7-9,TRBJ1-2,CASSLRRGDGYTF
TRBV3-1/TRBV3-2,TRBJ1-2,CASSQAASNYGYTF
TRBV11-2,TRBJ1-6,CASSLDRPSYNSPLHF
TRBV6-5,TRBJ1-5,CASRRTGYQPQHF
TRBV21-1,TRBJ1-2,CASSKLRSPLYYGYTF
TRBV2,TRBJ2-7,CASSRQGYYEQYF
TRBV3-1/TRBV3-2,TRBJ1-2,CASSQGWYGYTF
TRBV5-1,TRBJ2-3,CASWGGESTDTQYF
TRBV6-1,TRBJ1-5,CASSVGQGINNQPQHF
TRBV6-5,TRBJ2-1,CASSTPSSMVNEQFF
TRBV6-6,TRBJ1-1,CASSYRGQGWAFF
TRBV7-3,TRBJ2-1,CASSPRRGDEQFF
TRBV11-2,TRBJ1-4,CASSAGWAKNEKLFF
TRBV5-1,TRBJ2-7,CASSSRDGTYEQYF
TRBV5-1,TRBJ2-3,CASSPGSGTDTQYF
TRBV6-5,TRBJ1-6,CASSYNDNGDSPLHF
TRBV11-2,TRBJ1-2,CASSSGPRLPYGYTF
TRBV18,TRBJ2-1,CASSAPGLAVLDEQFF
TRBV7-8,TRBJ2-2,CASSLAVAGELFF
TRBV5-1,TRBJ2-4,CASSSQGLAKNIQYF
TRBV7-2,TRBJ1-2,CASSFARWRRGYTF
TRBV6-6,TRBJ1-2,CASSRNGGRANYGYTF
TRBV5-1,TRBJ2-7,CASSPGHRDSYEQYF
TRBV5-4,TRBJ1-2,CASSLDRRGYGYTF
TRBV13,TRBJ2-4,CASSPQGDGLAKNIQYF
TRBV9,TRBJ2-7,CASSVVPGSYEQYF
TRBV6-5,TRBJ1-1,CASRGDHPEAFF
TRBV14,TRBJ2-2,CASSQLDRGTYTGELFF
TRBV5-1,TRBJ2-7,CASSLDQGYEQYF
TRBV20-1,TRBJ1-4,CSARDREKLFF
TRBV6-1,TRBJ1-5,CASSEGNQPQHF
TRBV2,TRBJ1-4,CASSEGGNEKLFF
TRBV9,TRBJ2-1,CASSASGSSYNEQFF
TRBV4-2,TRBJ2-1,CASSQDGPMDNEQFF
TRBV30,TRBJ1-5,CAWSVRGHGNQPQHF
TRBV5-6,TRBJ2-5,CASSFSVSLETQYF
TRBV9,TRBJ2-1,CASSVDPGSYNEQFF
TRBV10-2,TRBJ2-3,CASSERDTQYF
TRBV27,TRBJ1-4,CASSFTSLNEKLFF
TRBV24-1,TRBJ2-3,CATSDLAGGSTDTQYF